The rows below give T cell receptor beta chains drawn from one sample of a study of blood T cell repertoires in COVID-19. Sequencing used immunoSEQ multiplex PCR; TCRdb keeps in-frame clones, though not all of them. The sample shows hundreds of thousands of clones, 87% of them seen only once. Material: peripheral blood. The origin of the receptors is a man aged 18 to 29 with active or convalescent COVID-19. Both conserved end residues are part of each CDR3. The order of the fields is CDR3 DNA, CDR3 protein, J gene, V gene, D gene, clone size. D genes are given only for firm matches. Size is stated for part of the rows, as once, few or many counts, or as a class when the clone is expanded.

CDR3 DNA: TGTGCCAGCAGCTTACGGGGTCTACTAAGCTCCTATAATTCACCCCTCCACTTT
CDR3 protein: CASSLRGLLSSYNSPLHF
J gene: TRBJ1-6
V gene: TRBV11-3
D gene: .
clone size: .

CDR3 DNA: TGTGCCAGCAGCCAAGAACAGGGGAGAGCTGAAGCTTTCTTT
CDR3 protein: CASSQEQGRAEAFF
J gene: TRBJ1-1
V gene: TRBV14
D gene: TRBD1
clone size: .

CDR3 DNA: TGTGCCAGCAGCTTAGGGGGGACAGGGTTCATCAATGAGCAGTTCTTC
CDR3 protein: CASSLGGTGFINEQFF
J gene: TRBJ2-1
V gene: TRBV13
D gene: TRBD1
clone size: .

CDR3 DNA: TGTGCCAGCAGTCCCCCCAGGGGCGCTTACAATGAGCAGTTCTTC
CDR3 protein: CASSPPRGAYNEQFF
J gene: TRBJ2-1
V gene: TRBV28
D gene: .
clone size: .

CDR3 DNA: TGTGCCAGCAGCTTGGCGGGGGGGAACCTCTACAATGAGCAGTTCTTC
CDR3 protein: CASSLAGGNLYNEQFF
J gene: TRBJ2-1
V gene: TRBV7-2
D gene: TRBD2
clone size: once

CDR3 DNA: TGTGCCAGCAGCTTATCCCGGGACAGCAACTATGGCTACACCTTC
CDR3 protein: CASSLSRDSNYGYTF
J gene: TRBJ1-2
V gene: TRBV7-2
D gene: TRBD1
clone size: .

CDR3 DNA: TGTGCCAGCAGCTTGTATCTAGGGACAGCTAACAATGAGCAGTTCTTC
CDR3 protein: CASSLYLGTANNEQFF
J gene: TRBJ2-1
V gene: TRBV5-5
D gene: TRBD1
clone size: .

CDR3 DNA: TGTGCCAGCAGCTTAGGTGAGGCGAGCACTGAAGCTTTCTTT
CDR3 protein: CASSLGEASTEAFF
J gene: TRBJ1-1
V gene: TRBV7-9
D gene: .
clone size: .

CDR3 DNA: TGTGCCAGCAGCGGGGAGCGGGGCCCACCCTACAATGAGCAGTTCTTC
CDR3 protein: CASSGERGPPYNEQFF
J gene: TRBJ2-1
V gene: TRBV9
D gene: TRBD2
clone size: .

CDR3 DNA: TGTGCCAGCAGCTTAGGTCACAGGGGCTATGGCTACACCTTC
CDR3 protein: CASSLGHRGYGYTF
J gene: TRBJ1-2
V gene: TRBV11-2
D gene: TRBD1
clone size: .

CDR3 DNA: TGTGCCAGCAGCCGAGTGCGGAGTTTGGGCACTGAAGCTTTCTTT
CDR3 protein: CASSRVRSLGTEAFF
J gene: TRBJ1-1
V gene: TRBV5-8
D gene: .
clone size: .

CDR3 DNA: TGTGCCAGCTCAACAGGGACAGTACAAGATACGCAGTATTTT
CDR3 protein: CASSTGTVQDTQYF
J gene: TRBJ2-3
V gene: TRBV18
D gene: TRBD1
clone size: .

CDR3 DNA: TGCGCCAGCAGCTTGGAACTAGCAGCAAGCTCCTACAATGAGCAGTTCTTC
CDR3 protein: CASSLELAASSYNEQFF
J gene: TRBJ2-1
V gene: TRBV5-1
D gene: .
clone size: .